The clone carrying this T cell receptor beta chain was recorded once. J lost 3 bases, V lost 9 bases, and 10 bases had no gene match. The germline V gene encodes CDR1 LNHNV and CDR2 YYDKDF (reference sequence). This CDR3 is built from 15 residues. Assay: immunoSEQ multiplex PCR; the TCRdb copy retains only in-frame clones and omits some. Counted here are 150,000 or so clones, 80% to 90% occurring once; the ten biggest clones make up around 8%. The data stem from a study of T cell responses to AZD1222 COVID-19 vaccine. This material consisted of peripheral blood, taken on day 0 of AZD1222 vaccination. The sequence was collected from an adult in good health. The chain carries TRBV15 and TRBJ1-3; the match to TRBD1 covers 8 bases. CDR3 sequence: CATSSDRVGGNTIYF. As DNA, the CDR3 is TGTGCCACGAGTTCGGACAGGGTGGGTGGAAACACCATATATTTT.